This TCR beta chain was obtained from a study of blood T cell repertoires in COVID-19. The authors' processing: Amplified reference gene primers provided the basis for estimating nucleated cell counts. Data came from immunoSEQ multiplex PCR; TCRdb stores just in-frame clones and leaves some out. V and J calls plus clone size are reproduced from that table; the DNA served to infer D and trimming. The repertoire holds about 250,000 clones, with 80% to 90% as singletons. This clone was recorded only once. Germline V gene data show CDR1 as LGHDT and CDR2 as YNNKEL (reference sequence). The germline V and J ends were trimmed by 7 bases and 0 bases, with 15 bases remaining between them. The CDR3 loop spans 15 amino acids.

The gene calls are TRBV3-1 (or the pseudogene TRBV3-2) and TRBJ1-1; D is perhaps TRBD1 (5 bases). This TCR was recovered from a man between 40 and 49 years old who had recovered from COVID-19. Input material: PBMCs or T cells enriched from blood (not recorded which). The CDR3 spells CASTTVGGMNTEAFF. CDR3 in DNA: TGTGCCAGCACCACCGTGGGGGGAATGAACACTGAAGCTTTCTTT.